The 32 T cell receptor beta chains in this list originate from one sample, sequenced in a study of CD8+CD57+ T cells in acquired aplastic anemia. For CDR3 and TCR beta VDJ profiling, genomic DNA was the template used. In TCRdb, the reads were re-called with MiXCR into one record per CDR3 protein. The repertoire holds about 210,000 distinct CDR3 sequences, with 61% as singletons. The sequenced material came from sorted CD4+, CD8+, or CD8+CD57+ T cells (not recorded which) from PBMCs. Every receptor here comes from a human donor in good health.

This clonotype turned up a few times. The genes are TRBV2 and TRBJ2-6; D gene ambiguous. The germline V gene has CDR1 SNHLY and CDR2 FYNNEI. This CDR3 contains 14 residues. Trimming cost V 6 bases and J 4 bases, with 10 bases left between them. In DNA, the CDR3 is TGTGCCAGCAGGTTTGGATCGGGGGCCAACGTCCTGACTTTC. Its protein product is CASRFGSGANVLTF.

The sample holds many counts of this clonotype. This chain's CDR3 is CASSYSSIGNTEAFF. CDR3 DNA: TGTGCCAGCAGTTACTCTTCAATTGGGAACACTGAAGCTTTCTTT. The genes are TRBV6-5 and TRBJ1-1; D is unclear. V was clipped by 0 bases and J by 1 base, with 9 bases between them. Germline V lookup: CDR1 MNHEY, CDR2 SVGAGI. This CDR3 has 15 residues.

CDR3 loop: CASGVFYGYTF. CDR3 coding DNA: TGTGCCAGCGGGGTTTTCTATGGCTACACCTTC. V usage is TRBV2 and J usage is TRBJ1-2, with D unresolved. CDR3 size: 11 residues. Trimming shortened V by 8 bases and J by 4 bases, and 8 bases separated the two germline ends. Germline V lookup: CDR1 SNHLY, CDR2 FYNNEI.

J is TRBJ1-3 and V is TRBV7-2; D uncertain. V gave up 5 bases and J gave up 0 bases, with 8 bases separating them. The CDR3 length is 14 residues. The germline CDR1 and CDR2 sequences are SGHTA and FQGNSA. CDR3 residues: CASSASISGNTIYF. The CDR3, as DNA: TGTGCCAGCAGCGCCAGCATCTCTGGAAACACCATATATTTT.

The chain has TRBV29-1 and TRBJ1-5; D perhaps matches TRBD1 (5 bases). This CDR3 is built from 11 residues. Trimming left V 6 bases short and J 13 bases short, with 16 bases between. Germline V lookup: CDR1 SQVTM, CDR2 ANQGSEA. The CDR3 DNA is TGCAGCGTCGGGGGGGGGAGTGGACAGCATTTT. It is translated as CSVGGGSGQHF.

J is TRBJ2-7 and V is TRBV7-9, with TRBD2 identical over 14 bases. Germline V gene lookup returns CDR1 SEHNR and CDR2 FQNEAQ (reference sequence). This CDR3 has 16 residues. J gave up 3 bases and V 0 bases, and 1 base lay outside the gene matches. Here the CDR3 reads CASSLAGTSGGYEQYF. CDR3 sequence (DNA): TGTGCCAGCAGCTTAGCCGGGACTAGCGGGGGCTACGAGCAGTACTTC.

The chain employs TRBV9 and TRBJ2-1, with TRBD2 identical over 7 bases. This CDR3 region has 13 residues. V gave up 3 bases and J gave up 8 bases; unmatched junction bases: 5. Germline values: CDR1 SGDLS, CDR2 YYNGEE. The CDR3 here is CASSGGAGDEQFF. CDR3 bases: TGTGCCAGCAGCGGCGGGGCGGGAGATGAGCAGTTCTTC. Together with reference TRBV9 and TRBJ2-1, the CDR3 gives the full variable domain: DSGVTQTPKHLITATGQRVTLRCSPRSGDLSVYWYQQSLDQGLQFLIQYYNGEERAKGNILERFSAQQFPDLHSELNLSSLELGDSALYFCASSGGAGDEQFFGPGTRLTVL.

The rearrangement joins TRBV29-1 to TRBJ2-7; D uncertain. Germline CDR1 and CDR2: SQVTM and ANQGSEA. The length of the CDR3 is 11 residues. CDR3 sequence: CTSSGSYEQYF. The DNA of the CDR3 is TGCACCTCGTCCGGGTCCTACGAGCAGTACTTC.

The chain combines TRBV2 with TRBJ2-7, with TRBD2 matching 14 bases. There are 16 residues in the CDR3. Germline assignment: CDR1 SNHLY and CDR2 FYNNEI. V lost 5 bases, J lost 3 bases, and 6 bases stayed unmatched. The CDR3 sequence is CASSYSTSGRDYEQYF. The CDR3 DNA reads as TGTGCCAGCAGTTACTCGACTAGCGGGAGGGACTACGAGCAGTACTTC.

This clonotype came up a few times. The CDR3 DNA reads as TGTGCCATTGGGTGGGGTATCGATGGCTACACCTTC. It yields the protein CAIGWGIDGYTF. The chain is built from TRBV7-9 and TRBJ1-2; no clear D gene. CDR1 and CDR2 from the germline V gene are SEHNR and FQNEAQ (reference sequence). V was shortened by 10 bases and J by 6 bases, with 15 bases between the two germline ends. The CDR3 contains 12 residues. Full variable domain (rest looked up from reference TRBV7-9 and TRBJ1-2): DTGVSQNPRHKITKRGQNVTFRCDPISEHNRLYWYRQTLGQGPEFLTYFQNEAQLEKSRLLSDRFSAERPKGSFSTLEIQRTEQGDSAMYLCAIGWGIDGYTFGSGTRLTVV.

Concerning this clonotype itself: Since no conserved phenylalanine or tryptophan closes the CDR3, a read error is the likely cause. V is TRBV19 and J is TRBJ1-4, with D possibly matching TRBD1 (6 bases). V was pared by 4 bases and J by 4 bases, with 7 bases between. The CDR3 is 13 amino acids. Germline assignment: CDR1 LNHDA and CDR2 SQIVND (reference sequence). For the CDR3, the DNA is TGTGCCAGTAGTACACAGGGTAATGAAAAACTGTTTTCT. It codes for CASSTQGNEKLFS.

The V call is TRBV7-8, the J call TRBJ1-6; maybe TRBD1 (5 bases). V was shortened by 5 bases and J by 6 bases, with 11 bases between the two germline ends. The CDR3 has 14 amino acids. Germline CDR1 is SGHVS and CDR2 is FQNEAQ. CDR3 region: CASSDTGTNSPLHF. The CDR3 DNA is TGTGCCAGCAGCGACACCGGGACTAATTCACCCCTCCACTTT.

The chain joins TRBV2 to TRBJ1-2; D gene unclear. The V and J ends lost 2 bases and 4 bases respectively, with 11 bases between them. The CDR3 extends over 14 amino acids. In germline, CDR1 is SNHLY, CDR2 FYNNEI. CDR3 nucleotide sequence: TGTGCCAGCAGTGAATCCCAGGATTCCTATGGCTACACCTTC. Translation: CASSESQDSYGYTF.

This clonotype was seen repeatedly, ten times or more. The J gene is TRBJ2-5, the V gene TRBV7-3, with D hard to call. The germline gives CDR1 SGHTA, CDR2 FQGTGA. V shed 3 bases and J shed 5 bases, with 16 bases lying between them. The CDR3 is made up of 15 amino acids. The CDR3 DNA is TGTGCCAGCAGCTTGATTGTTGGGCTCGGGGAGACCCAGTACTTC. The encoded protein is CASSLIVGLGETQYF. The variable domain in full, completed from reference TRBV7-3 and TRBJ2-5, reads GAGVSQTPSNKVTEKGKYVELRCDPISGHTALYWYRQSLGQGPEFLIYFQGTGAADDSGLPNDRFFAVRPEGSVSTLKIQRTERGDSAVYLCASSLIVGLGETQYFGPGTRLLVL.

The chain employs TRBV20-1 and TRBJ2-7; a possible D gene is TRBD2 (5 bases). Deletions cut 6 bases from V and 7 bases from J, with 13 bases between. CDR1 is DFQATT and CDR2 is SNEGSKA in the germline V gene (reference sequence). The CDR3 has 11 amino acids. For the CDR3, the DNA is TGCAGTGCCCCCGGGGTGGGAGAGCAGTACTTC. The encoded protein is CSAPGVGEQYF.

The CDR3 DNA reads TGTGCCAGCAGCCAAGAGTTCGCTAGCGCGAGCTACGAGCAGTACTTC. This encodes CASSQEFASASYEQYF. V gene TRBV4-2 combines with J gene TRBJ2-7; possibly TRBD2 for D (6 bases). Germline lookup yields CDR1 LGHNA and CDR2 YNFKEQ. V dropped 0 bases and J dropped 3 bases, with 15 bases sitting between them. The CDR3 spans 16 residues.

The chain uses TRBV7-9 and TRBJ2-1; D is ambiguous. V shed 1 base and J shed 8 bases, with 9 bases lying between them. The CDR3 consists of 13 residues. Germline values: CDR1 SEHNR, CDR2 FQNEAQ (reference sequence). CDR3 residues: CASSLVADHEQFF. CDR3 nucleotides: TGTGCCAGCAGCTTAGTGGCAGACCATGAGCAGTTCTTC.

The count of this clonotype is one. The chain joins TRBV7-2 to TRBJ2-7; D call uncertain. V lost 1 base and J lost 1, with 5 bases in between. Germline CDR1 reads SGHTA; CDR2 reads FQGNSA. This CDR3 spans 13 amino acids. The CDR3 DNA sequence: TGTGCCAGCAGCTTAGTCTGGTCCTACGAGCAGTACTTC. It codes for CASSLVWSYEQYF.

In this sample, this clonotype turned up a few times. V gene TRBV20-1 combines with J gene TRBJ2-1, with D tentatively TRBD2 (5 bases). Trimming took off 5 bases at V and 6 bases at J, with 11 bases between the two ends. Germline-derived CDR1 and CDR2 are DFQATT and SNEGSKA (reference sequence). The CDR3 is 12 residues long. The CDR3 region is CSAPRTSNEQFF. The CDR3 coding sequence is TGCAGTGCTCCTCGTACTAGCAATGAGCAGTTCTTC.

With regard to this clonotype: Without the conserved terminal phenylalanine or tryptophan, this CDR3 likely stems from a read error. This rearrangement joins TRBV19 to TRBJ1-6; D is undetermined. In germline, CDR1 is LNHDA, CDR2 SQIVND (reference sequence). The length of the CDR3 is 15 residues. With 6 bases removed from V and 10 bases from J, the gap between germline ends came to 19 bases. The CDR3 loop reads CASRIQEVGYSPLHS. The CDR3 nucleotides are TGTGCCAGTAGGATCCAGGAGGTTGGGTACTCACCCCTCCACTCT.

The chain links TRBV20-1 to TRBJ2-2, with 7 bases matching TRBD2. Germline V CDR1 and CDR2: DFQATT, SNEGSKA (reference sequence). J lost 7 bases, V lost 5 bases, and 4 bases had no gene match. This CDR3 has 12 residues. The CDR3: CSARGGSGELFF. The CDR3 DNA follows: TGCAGTGCTCGCGGGGGTAGCGGGGAGCTGTTTTTT.

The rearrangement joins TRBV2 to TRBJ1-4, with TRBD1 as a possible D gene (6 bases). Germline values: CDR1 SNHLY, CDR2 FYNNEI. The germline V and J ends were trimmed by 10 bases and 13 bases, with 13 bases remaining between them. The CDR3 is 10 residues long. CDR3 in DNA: TGTGCCATAGAGGACAGAGGACTGTTTTTT. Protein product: CAIEDRGLFF.

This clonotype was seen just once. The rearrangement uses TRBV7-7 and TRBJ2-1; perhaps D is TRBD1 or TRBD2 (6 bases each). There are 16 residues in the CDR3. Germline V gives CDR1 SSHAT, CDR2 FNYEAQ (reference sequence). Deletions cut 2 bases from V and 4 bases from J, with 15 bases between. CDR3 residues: CASSLSVEGGYNEQFF. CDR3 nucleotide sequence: TGTGCCAGCAGCTTATCCGTAGAGGGGGGATACAATGAGCAGTTCTTC.

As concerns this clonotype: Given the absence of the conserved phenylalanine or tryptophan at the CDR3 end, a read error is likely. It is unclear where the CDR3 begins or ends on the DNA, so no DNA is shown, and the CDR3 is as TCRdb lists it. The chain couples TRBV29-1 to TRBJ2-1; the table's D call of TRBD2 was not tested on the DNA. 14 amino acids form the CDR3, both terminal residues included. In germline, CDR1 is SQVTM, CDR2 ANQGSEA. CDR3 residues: CSVELAGSYNERFL.

In nucleotides, the CDR3 is TGTGCCAGCAGCTCCTACAGGGGCGCCTTCGAGACCCAGCATTTT. Protein sequence: CASSSYRGAFETQHF. The V gene is TRBV7-9, the J gene TRBJ1-5; 7 bases match TRBD1. This CDR3 contains 15 residues. The V segment lost 4 bases and the J segment 11 bases; nucleotides outside the gene matches: 14. Germline V gene lookup returns CDR1 SEHNR and CDR2 FQNEAQ (reference sequence).

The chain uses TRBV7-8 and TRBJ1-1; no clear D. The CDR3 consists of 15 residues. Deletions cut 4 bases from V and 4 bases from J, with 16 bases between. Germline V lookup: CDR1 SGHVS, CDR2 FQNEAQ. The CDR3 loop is CASSYPGEDGTEAFF. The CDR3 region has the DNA TGTGCCAGCAGCTATCCCGGGGAGGATGGCACTGAAGCTTTCTTT. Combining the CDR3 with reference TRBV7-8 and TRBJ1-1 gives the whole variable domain GAGVSQSPRYKVAKRGQDVALRCDPISGHVSLFWYQQALGQGPEFLTYFQNEAQLDKSGLPSDRFFAERPEGSVSTLKIQRTQQEDSAVYLCASSYPGEDGTEAFFGQGTRLTVV.

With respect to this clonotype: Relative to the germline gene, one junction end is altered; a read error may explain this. CDR3 coding DNA: TGTGCCAGCAGTTGGAGGGTCCGGAACACTGAAGCTCTCTTT. Translation gives CASSWRVRNTEALF. The chain is built from TRBV7-2 and TRBJ1-1, with D hard to call. CDR1 and CDR2 (germline): SGHTA, FQGNSA. The length of the CDR3 is 14 residues.

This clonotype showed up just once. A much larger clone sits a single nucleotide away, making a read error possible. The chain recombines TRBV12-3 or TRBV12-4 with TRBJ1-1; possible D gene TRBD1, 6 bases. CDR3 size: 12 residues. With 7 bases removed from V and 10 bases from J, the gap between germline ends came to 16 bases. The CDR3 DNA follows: TGTGCCAGCACCCCGAGGGGGTTGTCAGCTTTCTTT. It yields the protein CASTPRGLSAFF.

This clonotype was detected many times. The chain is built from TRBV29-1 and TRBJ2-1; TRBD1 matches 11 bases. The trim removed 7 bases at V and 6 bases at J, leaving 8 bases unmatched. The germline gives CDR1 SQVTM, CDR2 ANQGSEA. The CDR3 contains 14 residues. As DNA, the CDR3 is TGCAGCGAAAGGACAGGGGGCTCTGCCAATGAGCAGTTCTTC. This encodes CSERTGGSANEQFF.

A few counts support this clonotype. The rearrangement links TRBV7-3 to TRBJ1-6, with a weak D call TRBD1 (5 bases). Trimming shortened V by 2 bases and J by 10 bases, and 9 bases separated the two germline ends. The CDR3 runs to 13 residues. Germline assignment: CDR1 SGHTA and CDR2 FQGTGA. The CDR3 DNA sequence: TGTGCCAGCAGCTTAGGGGCGAGGTCACCCCTCCACTTT. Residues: CASSLGARSPLHF.

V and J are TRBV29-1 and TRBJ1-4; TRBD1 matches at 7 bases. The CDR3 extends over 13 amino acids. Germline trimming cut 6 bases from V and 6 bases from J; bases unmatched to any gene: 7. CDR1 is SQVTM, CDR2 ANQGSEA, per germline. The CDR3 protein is CSVGRTGYEKLFF. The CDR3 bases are TGCAGCGTGGGGAGGACAGGTTATGAAAAACTGTTTTTT.

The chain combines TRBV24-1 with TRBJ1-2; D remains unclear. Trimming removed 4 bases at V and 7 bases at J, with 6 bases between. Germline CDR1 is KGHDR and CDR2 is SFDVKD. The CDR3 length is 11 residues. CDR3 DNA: TGTGCCACCAGTGACATCTCTGGCTACACCTTC. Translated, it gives CATSDISGYTF.